Presented here are 5 T cell receptor beta chains from one specimen sequenced in a study of blood T cell repertoires in COVID-19 (dated by TCRdb to 2019 to 2021). The receptor library was made with the immunoSEQ multiplex PCR assay. In TCRdb, the immuneACCESS table is reduced to in-frame sequences with V and J assigned. These tables do not hold every clone; where another copy was compared, an unresolved V gene accounts for under half, and the others remain unexplained. Within this sample are 330,000 or so clones, with around 90% of them counted one time only. Over 4.5% of the sample lies in the top ten. The material sequenced was PBMCs or T cells enriched from blood (not recorded which). The origin of the receptors is a man younger than 45 who had recovered from COVID-19.

This sequence joins TRBV2 and TRBJ2-1; 7 bases are a match to TRBD2. Germline V gene sequence: CDR1 SNHLY, CDR2 FYNNEI. There are 14 residues in the CDR3. The V segment lost 3 bases and the J segment 5 bases; nucleotides outside the gene matches: 4. Here the CDR3 reads CASSDSGGNNEQFF. The CDR3 DNA sequence: TGTGCCAGCAGTGATTCGGGAGGCAACAATGAGCAGTTCTTC.

The rearrangement links TRBV5-5 to TRBJ2-5, with TRBD1 as a possible D gene (9 bases). V dropped 4 bases and J dropped 6 bases, with 16 bases sitting between them. The CDR3 covers 14 residues. The V gene's germline CDR1 is SGHKS and CDR2 YYEKEE (reference sequence). CDR3 sequence reads: CASSPGGTGKTQYF. In DNA form, the CDR3 reads TGTGCCAGCAGCCCGGGGGGGACAGGGAAGACCCAGTACTTC.

Only one count was recorded for this clone. The chain combines TRBV3-1 (or the pseudogene TRBV3-2) with TRBJ1-1, with 8 bases identical to TRBD1. This CDR3 is 15 amino acids long. Trimming at V came to 3 bases and at J to 1 base, leaving 4 bases not matched to a gene. Germline CDR1 is LGHDT and CDR2 is YNNKEL (reference sequence). This chain's CDR3 is CASSQSDRGNTEAFF. CDR3 DNA sequence: TGTGCCAGCAGCCAGTCAGACAGGGGGAACACTGAAGCTTTCTTT.

The chain links TRBV7-3 to TRBJ1-6; no reliable D call. The CDR3 runs 13 residues. Deletions cut 0 bases from V and 8 bases from J, with 5 bases between. The germline gives CDR1 SGHTA, CDR2 FQGTGA. The CDR3 loop reads CASSLTRDSPLHF. CDR3 nucleotide sequence: TGTGCCAGCAGCTTAACCCGGGATTCACCCCTCCACTTT.

The chain couples TRBV28 to TRBJ1-2; tentatively, D is TRBD1 (6 bases). The CDR3 has 13 residues. Trimming pared 7 bases from V and 0 bases from J, leaving 9 bases between. CDR1 and CDR2 from the germline V gene are MDHEN and SYDVKM. This chain's CDR3 is CASKGGPNYGYTF. The CDR3 DNA follows: TGTGCCAGCAAGGGGGGGCCTAACTATGGCTACACCTTC.